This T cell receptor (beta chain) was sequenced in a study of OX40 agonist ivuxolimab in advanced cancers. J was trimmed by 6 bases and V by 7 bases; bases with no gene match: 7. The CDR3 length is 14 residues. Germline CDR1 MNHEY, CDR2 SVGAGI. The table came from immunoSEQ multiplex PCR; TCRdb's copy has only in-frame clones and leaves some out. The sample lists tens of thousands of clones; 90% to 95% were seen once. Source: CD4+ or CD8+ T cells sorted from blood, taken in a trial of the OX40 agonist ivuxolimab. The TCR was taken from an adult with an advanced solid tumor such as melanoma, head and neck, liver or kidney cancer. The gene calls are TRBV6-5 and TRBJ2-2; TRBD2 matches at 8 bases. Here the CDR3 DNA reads TGTGCCAGCACCCTTACGGGGGGGTCCGGGGAGCTGTTTTTT. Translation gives CASTLTGGSGELFF.